These T cell receptor beta chains were read from a single sample in a study of shared clonotypes between healthy human individuals. The table came from immunoSEQ multiplex PCR; TCRdb's copy has only in-frame clones and leaves some out. The sample consists of over 95,000 clones, over 65% of them appearing once. The source material was memory CD8+ T cells sorted from blood. These receptors all stem from a woman in her twenties or thirties in good health. Each CDR3 is given with its conserved first and last residue. D genes are given only for firm matches. Expanded clones get a size class; other rows say once, few or many, or leave the size out.

abundance | d_gene | len | j_gene | v_gene | CDR3aa | CDR3nt
- | TRBD1 | 15 | TRBJ1-3 | TRBV6-4 | CASSEGTGSGNTIYF | TGTGCCAGCAGTGAAGGGACAGGCTCTGGAAACACCATATATTTT
- | - | 15 | TRBJ2-1 | TRBV29-1 | CSVVGAGASGRRWIF | -
- | - | 11 | TRBJ2-3 | TRBV10-3 | CAIGIGGTQYF | TGTGCCATTGGCATTGGGGGAACCCAGTATTTT
- | - | 15 | TRBJ2-2 | TRBV15 | CATRTPGSNTGELFF | TGTGCCACCCGAACTCCCGGGTCGAACACCGGGGAGCTGTTTTTT
many | TRBD2 | 18 | TRBJ2-5 | TRBV7-8 | CASSLPPVAGEGEETQYF | TGTGCCAGCAGCCTCCCTCCCGTTGCGGGAGAGGGTGAAGAGACCCAGTACTTC
- | TRBD1 | 14 | TRBJ1-5 | TRBV28 | CATQGTVSNQPQHF | TGTGCCACCCAAGGGACAGTTAGCAATCAGCCCCAGCATTTT
- | TRBD2 | 16 | TRBJ2-2 | TRBV6-1 | CASSELAGTNTGELFF | TGTGCCAGCAGTGAACTAGCGGGGACGAACACCGGGGAGCTGTTTTTT
once | TRBD2 | 13 | TRBJ2-7 | TRBV5-1 | CASSGELIHEQYF | TGCGCCAGTAGCGGGGAATTGATCCACGAGCAGTACTTC
- | TRBD2 | 16 | TRBJ2-5 | TRBV5-1 | CASSLGSGTRQETQYF | TGCGCCAGCAGCTTGGGATCCGGGACTAGACAAGAGACCCAGTACTTC
- | - | 13 | TRBJ1-2 | TRBV7-6 | CASSLNGLSGYTF | TGTGCCAGCAGCTTAAATGGGCTCTCCGGCTACACCTTC
- | - | 14 | TRBJ1-5 | TRBV5-1 | CASSPGLNNQPQHF | TGCGCCAGCAGCCCGGGACTCAACAATCAGCCCCAGCATTTT
many | - | 13 | TRBJ2-3 | TRBV7-9 | CASSFLYPDTQYF | TGTGCCAGCAGCTTTCTTTACCCAGATACGCAGTATTTT
few | - | 15 | TRBJ2-3 | TRBV19 | CASSSFSGFTDTQYF | TGTGCCAGCTCCTCGTTCAGCGGGTTCACAGATACGCAGTATTTT
- | TRBD1 | 18 | TRBJ1-3 | TRBV5-5 | CASSLVHPMGTGGNTIYF | TGTGCCAGCAGCTTGGTTCATCCCATGGGGACAGGTGGAAACACCATATATTTT
- | TRBD2 | 17 | TRBJ2-7 | TRBV15 | CATSIRKAGLSSYEQYF | TGTGCCACCAGCATCCGAAAAGCGGGACTGAGCTCCTACGAGCAGTACTTC
few | - | 13 | TRBJ2-1 | TRBV11-2 | CASSLSKRVGQFF | TGTGCCAGCAGCTTAAGCAAGCGGGTCGGGCAGTTCTTC
- | TRBD1 | 14 | TRBJ2-7 | TRBV2 | CASSEMGQSYEQYF | TGTGCCAGCAGTGAAATGGGACAGTCCTACGAGCAGTACTTC
few | TRBD2 | 16 | TRBJ2-2 | TRBV15 | CATDAGSGIVTGELFF | TGTGCCACCGACGCGGGAAGCGGGATAGTCACCGGGGAGCTGTTTTTT
- | - | 17 | TRBJ2-1 | TRBV5-4 | CASSQDHASSPYNEQFF | TGTGCCAGCAGCCAAGATCATGCTAGCAGCCCCTACAATGAGCAGTTCTTC
- | - | 12 | TRBJ1-2 | TRBV5-4 | CASSLGRGGYTF | TGTGCCAGCAGCTTAGGGAGAGGTGGCTACACCTTC
- | - | 14 | TRBJ1-1 | TRBV7-9 | CASSLSSMNTEAFF | TGTGCCAGCAGCCTGTCGTCAATGAACACTGAAGCTTTCTTT
few | - | 13 | TRBJ2-7 | TRBV10-3 | CAISGGGGDEQYF | TGTGCCATCAGTGGAGGAGGGGGCGACGAGCAGTACTTC
- | - | 14 | TRBJ2-7 | TRBV5-1 | CASSFGHSSYEQYF | TGCGCCAGCAGCTTTGGACACAGCTCCTACGAGCAGTACTTC
- | TRBD1 | 18 | TRBJ1-1 | TRBV5-4 | CASSRAWAGQGASTEAFF | TGTGCCAGCAGCCGAGCCTGGGCGGGACAGGGGGCGTCCACTGAAGCTTTCTTT
few | - | 15 | TRBJ2-3 | TRBV19 | CASSPGRHYTDTQYF | TGTGCCAGTAGTCCGGGTCGTCACTACACAGATACGCAGTATTTT
few | - | 14 | TRBJ2-7 | TRBV5-1 | CASSLAGRIYEQYF | TGCGCCAGCAGCTTGGCCGGCAGAATCTACGAGCAGTACTTC
once | - | 14 | TRBJ2-2 | TRBV5-5 | CASSFHANTGELFF | TGTGCCAGCAGCTTCCACGCGAACACCGGGGAGCTGTTTTTT
- | TRBD2 | 14 | TRBJ2-1 | TRBV28 | CATTNQGGDNEQFF | TGTGCCACCACGAACCAGGGAGGGGACAATGAGCAGTTCTTC
- | - | 14 | TRBJ1-1 | TRBV7-9 | CASSFLEGGTEAFF | TGTGCCAGCAGCTTTTTGGAGGGTGGCACTGAAGCTTTCTTT
many | TRBD1 | 15 | TRBJ2-5 | TRBV6-4 | CASSDSADRAVPQYF | TGTGCCAGCAGTGACTCGGCAGACAGGGCGGTGCCCCAGTACTTC
- | TRBD2 | 17 | TRBJ2-7 | TRBV7-2 | CASSLPSILAVTYEQYF | TGTGCCAGCAGCTTACCCTCCATTCTAGCGGTAACCTACGAGCAGTACTTC
- | TRBD1 | 15 | TRBJ2-5 | TRBV19 | CASSTLRTGTETQYF | TGTGCCAGTAGTACCCTCAGGACAGGCACAGAGACCCAGTACTTC
- | TRBD1 | 16 | TRBJ2-5 | TRBV15 | CATSSGPRTGVETQYF | TGTGCCACCAGCAGCGGACCTCGGACAGGGGTAGAGACCCAGTACTTC
few | - | 13 | TRBJ2-7 | TRBV14 | CASSQFRGYEQYF | TGTGCCAGCAGCCAATTCCGGGGCTACGAGCAGTACTTC
few | - | 14 | TRBJ2-1 | TRBV9 | CASSVAGVHNEQFF | TGTGCCAGCAGCGTAGCGGGAGTCCACAATGAGCAGTTCTTC
- | - | 18 | TRBJ2-7 | TRBV7-3 | CASSLRRLDPPLLYEQYF | TGTGCCAGCAGCTTAAGAAGGTTGGACCCGCCCTTACTCTACGAGCAGTACTTC
many | - | 13 | TRBJ1-1 | TRBV5-6 | CASSLAHDTEAFF | TGTGCCAGCAGCTTGGCCCATGACACTGAAGCTTTCTTT
many | - | 14 | TRBJ2-5 | TRBV4-1 | CASSQAGLQETQYF | TGCGCCAGCAGCCAAGCCGGCCTTCAAGAGACCCAGTACTTC
many | TRBD2 | 17 | TRBJ2-1 | TRBV10-3 | CAISESEASGDNNEQFF | TGTGCCATCAGTGAGTCGGAAGCTAGCGGGGACAACAATGAGCAGTTCTTC
many | - | 16 | TRBJ2-1 | TRBV6-1 | CASSVSSGGSYNEQFF | TGTGCCAGCAGTGTATCCAGCGGAGGGTCCTACAATGAGCAGTTCTTC
- | - | 15 | TRBJ2-5 | TRBV21-1 | CASSTLAGVGETQYF | TGTGCCAGCAGCACACTAGCGGGAGTCGGAGAGACCCAGTACTTC
few | TRBD2 | 15 | TRBJ2-5 | TRBV25-1 | CASSGSTAGPETQYF | TGTGCCAGCAGTGGTTCAACAGCGGGGCCGGAGACCCAGTACTTC
- | TRBD1 | 15 | TRBJ2-7 | TRBV5-1 | CASSLEGQGNHEQYF | TGCGCCAGCAGCTTGGAGGGACAGGGGAACCACGAGCAGTACTTC
- | - | 14 | TRBJ2-5 | TRBV19 | CASSKGSYQETQYF | TGTGCCAGTAGTAAAGGCAGCTACCAAGAGACCCAGTACTTC